The sequence of this T cell receptor beta chain was determined in a study of T cells after yellow fever vaccination (dated by TCRdb to the late 2010s). Background on the whole study: Libraries from fractions with low cell numbers were prepared with the SMART-Seq v4 Ultra Low Input RNA kit. To follow T-cell clones before and after both primary and booster YFV17D yellow fever vaccination, bulk TCR alpha and beta repertoires underwent longitudinal sequencing. Two healthy male donors, one aged 18 to 30 and one aged 30 to 40 years, were included in the cohort. Blood samples were taken at several timepoints before and after primary and secondary immunization, and bulk PBMC replicates and cell subsets were isolated. Results and caveats for the whole study, not just this receptor: Because the study included only a couple of donors, the extent to which the findings can be generalized is limited. A small share of clonotypes occurred in both CD4 and CD8 compartments, likely arising from convergent recombination. Most clones expanded after primary vaccination were re-detected after the booster (approximately 95% of CD4 and around 86% of CD8), suggesting broad memory maintenance. FACS-sorted repertoires could contain abundant contaminating clonotypes from the bulk population, so computational filtering was required. The secondary T-cell response was found to be weaker but faster than the primary response, with a peak reached on day 5 rather than on day 15.

In light of the paper, this sample's treatment or condition label describes: live attenuated yellow fever vaccine strain. Two biological replicates of bulk PBMCs were collected at each blood-draw timepoint. A standard Ficoll-Paque protocol was used to isolate PBMCs from peripheral blood. RNA was extracted with TriZol from bulk PBMCs, CD4 and CD8 fractions, and dextramer-positive and dextramer-negative fractions. These reads were obtained on an Illumina NovaSeq 6000. TCR cDNA was synthesized by 5'RACE template switching, which introduced a universal primer site and unique molecular identifiers. Priming for cDNA synthesis came from both the TCR alpha and TCR beta constant segments. Libraries were amplified in two PCR steps, with sample barcodes and sequencing adapters added in the second step. Sequencing of libraries was performed on Illumina HiSeq 2500 (2x100 bp) or NovaSeq (2x150 bp). Per the authors' processing: MIGEC was used to demultiplex reads and collapse the reads into UMI consensus sequences, and MiXCR was used for V(D)J alignment. Clonotypes responding to the vaccine were identified with edgeR on replicate PBMC samples, with the criteria of FDR below 0.01 and a log2 fold change above 5 up to day 15. Each bulk clonotype received a CD4 or CD8 identity based on whether the sequenced CD4 or CD8 repertoire contained that clonotype at higher abundance. The public reads were quality trimmed at Q25 with fastp and then assembled into clones with MiXCR by TCRdb, keeping productive beta chains. Duplicate CDR3 protein sequences are folded into a single record with the most common DNA and genes. It is TCRdb's table, rather than the study itself, that gives the V and J calls and clone size. This sample gives some 350,000 distinct CDR3 sequences in total; almost 4% of them show up just once. Of the sample, 24% is held by the ten largest clones.

The germline V gene specifies SGHTA as CDR1 and FQGNSA as CDR2. The CDR3 starts with the cysteine, ends with the phenylalanine, and has 15 residues. CDR3 DNA is the only sequence kept; it has 45 bases, read in frame from the first base. The germline ends are 14 bases apart after V is trimmed by 5 bases and J by 0 bases. This clonotype was picked up a small number of times. Its antigen target is currently unknown. No much larger clonotype is one base removed from it; base qualities were not supplied. The rearranged segments are TRBV7-2 and TRBJ2-7, with TRBD2 perhaps the D gene, on 6 matching bases. The clonotype originates from a man younger than 30 who received the YFV17D yellow fever vaccine. Material: PBMCs, obtained 5 days after the yellow fever booster vaccination. This receptor has the CDR3 CASSAGLLSSYEQYF. The DNA sequence is as follows: TGTGCCAGCAGCGCGGGACTCCTGAGCTCCTACGAGCAGTACTTC.